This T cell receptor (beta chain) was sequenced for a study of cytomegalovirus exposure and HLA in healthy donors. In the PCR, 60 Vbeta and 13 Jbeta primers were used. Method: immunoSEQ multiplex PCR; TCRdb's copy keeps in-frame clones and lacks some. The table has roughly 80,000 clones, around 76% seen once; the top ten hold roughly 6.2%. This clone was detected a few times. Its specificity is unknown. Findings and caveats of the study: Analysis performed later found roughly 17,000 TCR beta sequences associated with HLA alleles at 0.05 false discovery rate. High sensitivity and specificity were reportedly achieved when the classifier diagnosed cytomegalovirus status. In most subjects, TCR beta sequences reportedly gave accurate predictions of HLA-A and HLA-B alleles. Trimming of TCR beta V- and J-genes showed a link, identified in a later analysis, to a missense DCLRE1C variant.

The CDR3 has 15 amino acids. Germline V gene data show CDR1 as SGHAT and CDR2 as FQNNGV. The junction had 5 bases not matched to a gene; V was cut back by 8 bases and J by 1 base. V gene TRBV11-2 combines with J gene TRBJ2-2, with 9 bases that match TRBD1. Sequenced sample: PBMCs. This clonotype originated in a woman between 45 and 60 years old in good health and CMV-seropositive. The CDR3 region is CASLWTGENTGELFF. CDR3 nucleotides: TGTGCCAGCCTTTGGACAGGGGAGAACACCGGGGAGCTGTTTTTT.